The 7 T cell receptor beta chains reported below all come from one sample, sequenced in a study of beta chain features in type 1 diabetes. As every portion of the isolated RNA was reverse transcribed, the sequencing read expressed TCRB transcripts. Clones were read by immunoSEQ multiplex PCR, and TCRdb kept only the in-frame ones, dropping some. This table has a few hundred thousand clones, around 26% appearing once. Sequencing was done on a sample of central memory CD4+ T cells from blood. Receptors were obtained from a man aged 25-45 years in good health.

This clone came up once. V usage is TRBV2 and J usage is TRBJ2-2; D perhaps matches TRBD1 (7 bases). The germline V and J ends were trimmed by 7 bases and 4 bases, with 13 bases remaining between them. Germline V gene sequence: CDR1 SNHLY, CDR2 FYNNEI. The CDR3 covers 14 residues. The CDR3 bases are TGTGCCAGCACCGGGACAGCGGGCACCGGGGAGCTGTTTTTT. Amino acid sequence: CASTGTAGTGELFF.

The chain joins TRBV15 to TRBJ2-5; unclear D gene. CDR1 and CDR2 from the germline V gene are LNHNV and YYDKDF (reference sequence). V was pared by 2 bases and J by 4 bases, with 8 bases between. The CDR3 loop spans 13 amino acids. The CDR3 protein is CATSRSQPETQYF. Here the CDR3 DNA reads TGTGCCACCAGCAGATCGCAGCCAGAGACCCAGTACTTC. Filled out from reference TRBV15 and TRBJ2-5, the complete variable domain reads DAMVIQNPRYQVTQFGKPVTLSCSQTLNHNVMYWYQQKSSQAPKLLFHYYDKDFNNEADTPDNFQSRRPNTSFCFLDIRSPGLGDTAMYLCATSRSQPETQYFGPGTRLLVL.

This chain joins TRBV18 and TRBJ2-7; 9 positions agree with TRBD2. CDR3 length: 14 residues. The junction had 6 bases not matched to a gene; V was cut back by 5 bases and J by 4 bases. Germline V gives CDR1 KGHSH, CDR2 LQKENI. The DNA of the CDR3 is TGTGCCAGCTCAAAGACTAGCGGCTCTTACGAGCAGTACTTC. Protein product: CASSKTSGSYEQYF.

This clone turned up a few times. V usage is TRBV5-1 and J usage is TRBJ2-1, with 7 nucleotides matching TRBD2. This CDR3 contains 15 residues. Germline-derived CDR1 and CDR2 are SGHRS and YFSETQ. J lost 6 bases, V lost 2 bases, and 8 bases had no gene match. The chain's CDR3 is CASSFLAEVTNEQFF. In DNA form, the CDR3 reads TGCGCCAGCAGCTTTCTAGCGGAAGTTACCAATGAGCAGTTCTTC.

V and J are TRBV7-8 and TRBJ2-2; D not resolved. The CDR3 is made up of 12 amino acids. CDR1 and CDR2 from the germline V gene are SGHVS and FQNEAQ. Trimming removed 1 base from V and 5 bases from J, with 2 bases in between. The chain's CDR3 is CASSLVTGELFF. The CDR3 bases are TGTGCCAGCAGCTTAGTTACCGGGGAGCTGTTTTTT.

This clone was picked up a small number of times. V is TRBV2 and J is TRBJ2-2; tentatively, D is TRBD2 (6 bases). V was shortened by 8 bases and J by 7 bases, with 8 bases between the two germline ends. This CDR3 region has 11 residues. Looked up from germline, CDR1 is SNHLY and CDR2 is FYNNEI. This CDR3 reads CASGGNGELFF. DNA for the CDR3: TGTGCCAGCGGGGGGAACGGGGAGCTGTTTTTT.

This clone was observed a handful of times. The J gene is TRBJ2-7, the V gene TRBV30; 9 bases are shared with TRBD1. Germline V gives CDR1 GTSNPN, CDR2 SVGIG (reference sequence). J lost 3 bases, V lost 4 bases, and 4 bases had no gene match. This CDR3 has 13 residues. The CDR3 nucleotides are TGTGCCTGGAATGGACAGGGGAACTACGAGCAGTACTTC. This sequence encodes CAWNGQGNYEQYF.